Below, 14 T cell receptor beta chains from the same sample are listed, as sequenced in a study of beta chain features in type 1 diabetes. Reverse transcribing all isolated RNA meant expressed TCRB transcripts were sequenced. TCRdb's copy holds only in-frame clones and misses some; the assay was immunoSEQ multiplex PCR. Of about 450,000 clones in the sample, 10% to 12% were seen once. Sequences were obtained from naive CD4+ T cells from blood. The receptor set was obtained from a woman younger than 35 in good health.

The V gene is TRBV5-4, the J gene TRBJ1-4; possible D gene TRBD1, 5 bases. The CDR3 loop spans 15 amino acids. V lost 4 bases and J lost 0, with 10 bases in between. CDR1 and CDR2 (germline): SGHNT, YYREEE (reference sequence). DNA of the CDR3: TGTGCCAGCAGCCCGACGGGGGCAACTAATGAAAAACTGTTTTTT. Translating gives CASSPTGATNEKLFF.

The sample holds a few counts of this clone. The J gene is TRBJ1-5, the V gene TRBV2, with D unclear. Germline loops: CDR1 SNHLY, CDR2 FYNNEI. V lost 0 bases and J lost 8, with 5 bases in between. The CDR3 contains 12 residues. In nucleotides, the CDR3 is TGTGCCAGCAGTGAAGCGCTCAAGCCCCAGCATTTT. Protein sequence: CASSEALKPQHF.

The chain employs TRBV30 and TRBJ2-1; 12 bases agree with TRBD2. The V and J ends lost 1 base and 4 bases, in that order; junction bases with no gene match: 8. This CDR3 region has 17 residues. Germline V gene sequence: CDR1 GTSNPN, CDR2 SVGIG (reference sequence). CDR3 protein: CAWSAMRTSGTYNEQFF. CDR3 DNA sequence: TGTGCCTGGAGTGCCATGCGGACTAGCGGGACATACAATGAGCAGTTCTTC.

This clone has only a few counts. The rearrangement uses TRBV7-2 and TRBJ2-3, with D possibly matching TRBD1 (7 bases). V was pared by 6 bases and J by 0 bases, with 19 bases between. CDR1 and CDR2 from the germline V gene are SGHTA and FQGNSA. The CDR3 extends over 17 amino acids. DNA of the CDR3: TGTGCCAGCAGTCCACTCCCACAGGGGACTAGCACAGATACGCAGTATTTT. Its translation is CASSPLPQGTSTDTQYF.

Ten or more counts support this clone. The J gene is TRBJ2-5, the V gene TRBV9; 8 bases match TRBD2. The ends lost 5 bases at V and 7 bases at J; junction bases unmatched: 10. This CDR3 has 14 amino acids. In germline, CDR1 is SGDLS, CDR2 YYNGEE. The CDR3 coding sequence is TGTGCCAGCAGGGAAGCGGGGGAATGGGGGACCCAGTACTTC. It codes for CASREAGEWGTQYF.

The chain combines TRBV4-3 with TRBJ2-7; 8 bases align to TRBD1. J lost 3 bases, V lost 0 bases, and 10 bases had no gene match. Looked up from germline, CDR1 is LGHNA and CDR2 is YSLEER. CDR3 length equals 17 residues. The DNA for the CDR3 is TGCGCCAGCAGCCAAGAGCCCGAGGGACAGGCGGACTACGAGCAGTACTTC. The encoded protein is CASSQEPEGQADYEQYF.

This clone has just a few counts. In the same sample, other DNA sequences code for this CDR3. The rearrangement links TRBV7-3 to TRBJ2-3; 8 bases map to TRBD1. CDR3 length: 15 residues. Germline V gene lookup returns CDR1 SGHTA and CDR2 FQGTGA. Trimming cost V 2 bases and J 3 bases; bases outside gene matches: 4. The chain's CDR3 is CASSLSRGPTDTQYF. CDR3 DNA: TGTGCCAGCAGCTTATCCAGGGGGCCGACAGATACGCAGTATTTT.

The chain joins TRBV7-3 to TRBJ2-3; 7 positions match TRBD1. The length of the CDR3 is 15 residues. Looked up from germline, CDR1 is SGHTA and CDR2 is FQGTGA. V was clipped by 5 bases and J by 5 bases; unmatched bases: 10. The CDR3 nucleotides read TGTGCCAGCAGCCCCTGGGACAGCGGAATAGATACGCAGTATTTT. This encodes CASSPWDSGIDTQYF.

This clone was seen a few times. The chain is built from TRBV11-1 and TRBJ2-7; D call uncertain. V lost 2 bases and J lost 6, with 8 bases in between. The CDR3 loop spans 12 amino acids. Germline CDR1 reads SGHAT; CDR2 reads FQDESV (reference sequence). CDR3 region: CASSLTAGEQYF. The CDR3 DNA is TGTGCCAGCAGCTTAACTGCTGGCGAGCAGTACTTC.

The CDR3 reads CASSYWDNRNEQFF. In DNA, the CDR3 is TGTGCCAGCAGTTACTGGGACAACCGAAATGAGCAGTTCTTC. The rearrangement joins TRBV6-5 to TRBJ2-1; tentative D call: TRBD1 (6 bases). V was trimmed by 1 base and J by 7 bases, leaving 11 bases between them. From germline, CDR1 is MNHEY and CDR2 SVGAGI. The length of the CDR3 is 14 residues.

Only a few counts were recorded for this clone. V and J are TRBV19 and TRBJ1-1; D not resolved. The germline CDR1 and CDR2 sequences are LNHDA and SQIVND (reference sequence). Deletions cut 5 bases from V and 0 bases from J, with 10 bases between. The CDR3 is 14 amino acids. CDR3 protein: CASSLQNMNTEAFF. CDR3 DNA sequence: TGTGCCAGTAGTTTACAGAATATGAACACTGAAGCTTTCTTT.

The chain couples TRBV4-3 to TRBJ2-1, with D unclear. V lost 1 base to trimming and J lost 2 bases, with 9 bases between them. Germline lookup yields CDR1 LGHNA and CDR2 YSLEER. This CDR3 contains 15 residues. Here the CDR3 reads CASSQARLPYNEQFF. DNA for the CDR3: TGCGCCAGCAGCCAAGCCCGACTTCCCTACAATGAGCAGTTCTTC.

The chain carries TRBV7-6 and TRBJ2-2, with D possibly being TRBD2 (6 bases). This CDR3 comprises 16 residues. Germline lookup yields CDR1 SGHVS and CDR2 FNYEAQ. Trimming pared 2 bases from V and 6 bases from J, leaving 16 bases between. CDR3: CASSLRDSREAGELFF. CDR3 in DNA: TGTGCCAGCAGCTTAAGGGATTCGCGGGAAGCCGGGGAGCTGTTTTTT. Combining the CDR3 with reference TRBV7-6 and TRBJ2-2 gives the whole variable domain GAGVSQSPRYKVTKRGQDVALRCDPISGHVSLYWYRQALGQGPEFLTYFNYEAQQDKSGLPNDRFSAERPEGSISTLTIQRTEQRDSAMYRCASSLRDSREAGELFFGEGSRLTVL.

This chain links TRBV27 with TRBJ2-1, with unresolved D. Germline CDR1 MNHEY, CDR2 SMNVEV (reference sequence). Trimming left V 11 bases short and J 5 bases short, with 19 bases between. The CDR3 is made up of 14 amino acids. The CDR3, as DNA: TGTGCCGGGCATGAGAGGTGTTGTAACAATGAGCAGTTCTTC. Protein sequence: CAGHERCCNNEQFF.